This record concerns one T cell receptor (beta chain) sequence. This specimen comes from a study of blood T cells in healthy people across ages. Primers used in a second PCR of about 6 to 11 cycles were a sample-barcoded 5' primer and a J-beta primer mix. TCRdb analysed the 5' RACE reads with MiXCR anew, one entry per CDR3 protein. The sample includes around 700,000 distinct CDR3 sequences, 20% to 30% of them seen just once. This CDR3 region has 15 residues. V shed 5 bases, J shed 4 bases, and the junction held 8 bases outside the gene matches. The same specimen was also included in a second study, on T cells of mothers and their children.

The clonotype was recovered from a boy between 10 and 17 years old in good health. This chain uses TRBV12-3 or TRBV12-4 with TRBJ2-7; TRBD1 matches 10 bases. Sample: blood. CDR3 DNA: TGTGCCAGCAGTAAGTTGGGACAGGGGACTTACGAGCAGTACTTC. Residues: CASSKLGQGTYEQYF.